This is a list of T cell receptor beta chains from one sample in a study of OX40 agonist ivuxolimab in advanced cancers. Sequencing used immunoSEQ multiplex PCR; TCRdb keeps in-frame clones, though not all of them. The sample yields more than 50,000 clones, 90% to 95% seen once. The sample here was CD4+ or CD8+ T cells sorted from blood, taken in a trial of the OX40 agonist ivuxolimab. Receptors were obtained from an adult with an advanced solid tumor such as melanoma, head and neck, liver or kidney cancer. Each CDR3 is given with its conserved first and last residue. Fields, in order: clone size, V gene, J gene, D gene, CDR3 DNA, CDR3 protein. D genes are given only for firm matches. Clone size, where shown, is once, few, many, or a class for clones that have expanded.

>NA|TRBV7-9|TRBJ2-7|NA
TGTGCCAGCAGCCACGAGGAGGGTGCTAAGCACGAGCAGTACTTC
CASSHEEGAKHEQYF
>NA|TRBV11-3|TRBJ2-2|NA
TGTGCCAGCAGCTTGATAGCGGTGAACACCGGGGAGCTGTTTTTT
CASSLIAVNTGELFF
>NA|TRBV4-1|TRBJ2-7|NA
TGCGCCAGCAGCCAAGATAGCACTAGAGTTGGGTACGAGCAGTACTTC
CASSQDSTRVGYEQYF
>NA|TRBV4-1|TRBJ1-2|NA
TGCGCCAGCAGCCAGGTCGACAGTAGCTACACCTTC
CASSQVDSSYTF
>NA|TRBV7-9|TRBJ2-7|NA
TGTGCCAGCAGCTTAGCGAGGACGGCGGGCGAGCAGTACTTC
CASSLARTAGEQYF
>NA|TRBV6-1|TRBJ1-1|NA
TGTGCCAGCAGTGAAGATAAGGGGTTTGTGAACACTGAAGCTTTCTTT
CASSEDKGFVNTEAFF
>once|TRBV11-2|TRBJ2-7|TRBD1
TGTGCCAGCAGCTTAGATGGGGACAGGATCTACGAGCAGTACTTC
CASSLDGDRIYEQYF
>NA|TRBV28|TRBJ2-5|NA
TGCGCCAGCAGTGGGGGTTGGGTGGAGACCCAGTACTTC
CASSGGWVETQYF
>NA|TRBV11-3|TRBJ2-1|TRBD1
TGTGCCAGCAGCCCAAGCAGGGGGTCCTACAATGAGCAGTTCTTC
CASSPSRGSYNEQFF
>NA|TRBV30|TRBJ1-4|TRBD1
TGTGCCTATCCGGGACAGGGGGCAAAACTGTTTTTT
CAYPGQGAKLFF
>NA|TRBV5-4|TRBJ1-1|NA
TGTGCCAGCAGCGAAAATCAGGGGTATTTAACTGAAGCTTTCTTT
CASSENQGYLTEAFF
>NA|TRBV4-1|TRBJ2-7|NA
TGCGCCAGCAGCCAAGATCGGGGAACTAAGACGAGTTACGAGCAGTACTTC
CASSQDRGTKTSYEQYF
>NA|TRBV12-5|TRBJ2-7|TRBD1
TGTGCTAGTGGCCGGACAGGTCTCGGCCGCTACGAGCAGTACTTC
CASGRTGLGRYEQYF
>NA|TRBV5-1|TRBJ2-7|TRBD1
TGCGCCAGCAGCTACCTAACAGGGGCCTACGAGCAGTACTTC
CASSYLTGAYEQYF
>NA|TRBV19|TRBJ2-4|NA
TGTGCCAGTAGTACGGACGGCTCCCAAAAATTCTTC
CASSTDGSQKFF
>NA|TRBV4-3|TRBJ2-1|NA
TGCGCCAGCAGCCAGGAAATCCTAGCTGATAGCTCCTACAATGAGCAGTTCTTC
CASSQEILADSSYNEQFF
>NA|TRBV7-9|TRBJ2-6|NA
TGTGCCAGCAGCTTAGAAATTGGGGGCTCTGGGGCCAACGTCCTGACTTTC
CASSLEIGGSGANVLTF
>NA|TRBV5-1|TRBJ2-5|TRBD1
TGCGCCAGCAGCTCCCCGGGACAGGGGTTAGAGACCCAGTACTTC
CASSSPGQGLETQYF
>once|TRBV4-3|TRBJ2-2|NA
TGCGCCAGCAGCCAAGTCCCTAGCGAGGGCGGGGAGCTGTTTTTT
CASSQVPSEGGELFF
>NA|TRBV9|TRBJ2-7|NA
TGTGCCAGCAGCGTAGGGGAGCGATCCTACGAGCAGTACTTC
CASSVGERSYEQYF
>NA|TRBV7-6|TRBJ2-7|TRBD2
TGTGCCAGCAGCCCGTCGGGGGGCGAGCAGTACTTC
CASSPSGGEQYF
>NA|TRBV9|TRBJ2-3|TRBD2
TGTGCCAGCAGCGCAACCACGGGACTAGCGGGAGCAGATACGCAGTATTTT
CASSATTGLAGADTQYF
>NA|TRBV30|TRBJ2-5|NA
TGTGCCTGGAGTCCGGGCCAGGGTGGGGAGACCCAGTACTTC
CAWSPGQGGETQYF
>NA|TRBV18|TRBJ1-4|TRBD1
TGTGCCAGCTCACCACCGTTTCAGGGGGGAACTAATGAAAAACTGTTTTTT
CASSPPFQGGTNEKLFF
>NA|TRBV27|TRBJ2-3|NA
TGTGCCAGCAGTCTCCCGGGACTCGGAACAGATACGCAGTATTTT
CASSLPGLGTDTQYF
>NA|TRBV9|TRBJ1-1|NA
TGTGCCAGCAGCGTAGGTCGCAGGACAGAAGCTTTCTTT
CASSVGRRTEAFF
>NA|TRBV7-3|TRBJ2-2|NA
TGTGCCAGCAGCTTACTGGGGGTGATATCGGACACCGGGGAGCTGTTTTTT
CASSLLGVISDTGELFF
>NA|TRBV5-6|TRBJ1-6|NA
TGTGCCAGCAGCGGCGACTACTCACCCCTCCACTTT
CASSGDYSPLHF
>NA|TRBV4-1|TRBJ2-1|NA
TGCGCCAGCAGCCAAGAGGGGACGGGAACCTACAATGAGCAGTTCTTC
CASSQEGTGTYNEQFF
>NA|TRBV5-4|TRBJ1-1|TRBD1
TGTGCCAGCAGCTTGACAGGGGAGAACACTGAAGCTTTCTTT
CASSLTGENTEAFF